This entry lists 18 T cell receptor beta chains sequenced from one sample in a study of vaccination and CD4 T cells after COVID-19. Their recognized antigens are unknown. Oncomine TCR Beta short-read sequencing was applied to DNA from cultured CD4+ T cells. TCRdb used MiXCR to reprocess the PCR reads, holding one entry per CDR3 protein. Among approximately 15,000 distinct CDR3 sequences, less than 70% were seen once, and the ten largest hold roughly 4.8%. Stated treatment: approximately nine-day PBMC culture with coronavirus spike peptide pools or control peptides (ViraFEST assay). The specimen comprised CD4+ T cells from blood, cultured in vitro, sampled before SARS-CoV-2 vaccination. These receptor sequences come from a human donor who had recovered from COVID-19.

This clonotype came up a few times. The V gene is TRBV6-5, the J gene TRBJ2-7, with a weak D call TRBD2 (6 bases). The CDR3 loop spans 15 amino acids. V was pared by 2 bases and J by 4 bases, with 15 bases between. The germline CDR1 and CDR2 sequences are MNHEY and SVGAGI. The CDR3 region has the DNA TGTGCCAGCAGTTACGCTGTAGCGGTCGGTTACGAGCAGTACTTC. Residues: CASSYAVAVGYEQYF.

The CDR3 sequence is CASSLPPGGSGFDTEAFF. CDR3 sequence (DNA): TGTGCCAGCAGCTTACCCCCAGGGGGGAGCGGATTCGACACTGAAGCTTTCTTT. This chain uses TRBV6-1 with TRBJ1-1; 7 nucleotides line up with TRBD1. CDR1 MNHNS and CDR2 SASEGT come from the germline V gene. This CDR3 contains 18 residues. Losses at the gene ends were 6 bases for V and 3 bases for J; bases not matched to a gene: 19.

The CDR3 here is CSAGGGGANYGYTF. The CDR3 DNA reads as TGCAGTGCTGGCGGGGGGGGGGCAAACTATGGCTACACCTTC. The chain couples TRBV20-1 to TRBJ1-2; D perhaps matches TRBD1 (6 bases). In germline, CDR1 is DFQATT, CDR2 SNEGSKA (reference sequence). Trimming stripped 5 bases from V and 2 bases from J, with 15 bases between. This CDR3 has 14 residues.

This chain uses TRBV20-1 with TRBJ2-7; no firm D call. The CDR3 loop spans 14 amino acids. Germline V CDR1 and CDR2: DFQATT, SNEGSKA (reference sequence). The ends were cut back, 3 bases at V and 0 bases at J, with 12 bases in the middle. The CDR3 DNA sequence: TGCAGTGCTAGTCCGCCGTCCGGCTCCTACGAGCAGTACTTC. Protein: CSASPPSGSYEQYF.

The chain couples TRBV5-4 to TRBJ1-1, with TRBD1 matching 8 bases. The V gene's germline CDR1 is SGHNT and CDR2 YYREEE (reference sequence). The CDR3 has 16 residues. V lost 4 bases to trimming and J lost 2 bases; unmatched junction nucleotides: 10. CDR3 residues: CASSRVYGTGNTEAFF. The CDR3 bases are TGTGCCAGCAGCCGCGTGTACGGGACAGGTAACACTGAAGCTTTCTTT. Using reference TRBV5-4 and TRBJ1-1 for the parts outside the CDR3, the full variable domain is ETGVTQSPTHLIKTRGQQVTLRCSSQSGHNTVSWYQQALGQGPQFIFQYYREEENGRGNFPPRFSGLQFPNYSSELNVNALELDDSALYLCASSRVYGTGNTEAFFGQGTRLTVV.

A few counts support this clonotype. The chain links TRBV7-9 to TRBJ1-6; no definite D call. CDR3 size: 15 residues. CDR1 is SEHNR, CDR2 FQNEAQ, per germline (reference sequence). The V end was cut by 2 bases, the J end by 11 bases, with 16 bases between. CDR3 DNA sequence: TGTGCCAGCAGCTTACCACCGGGAACCGGGGCACCCCTCCACTTT. Translating it yields CASSLPPGTGAPLHF.

This clonotype appeared a few times. This rearrangement joins TRBV11-2 to TRBJ2-1; 10 nucleotides line up with TRBD2. The CDR3 runs 20 residues. Germline loops: CDR1 SGHAT, CDR2 FQNNGV. Unmatched junction bases numbered 22, after V lost 5 bases and J lost 6 bases. DNA of the CDR3: TGTGCCAGCAGCCCACCCAGACGAGCGGGAGGGCCCTTACTTGGCAATGAGCAGTTCTTC. This translates into CASSPPRRAGGPLLGNEQFF.

This clonotype has a handful of counts. This sequence joins TRBV27 and TRBJ2-5, with 11 nucleotides matching TRBD1. V shed 4 bases, J shed 3 bases, and the junction held 4 bases outside the gene matches. CDR1 is MNHEY, CDR2 SMNVEV, per germline (reference sequence). The CDR3 is 15 amino acids. The CDR3 sequence: CASSSPGQGEETQYF. The CDR3 DNA sequence: TGTGCCAGCAGTTCTCCGGGACAGGGGGAAGAGACCCAGTACTTC.

V is TRBV7-2 and J is TRBJ2-2; a weak D match, TRBD2 (6 bases). Germline CDR1 and CDR2: SGHTA and FQGNSA. V lost 5 bases and J lost 5, with 15 bases in between. This CDR3 is built from 15 residues. CDR3 sequence reads: CASSRRRGPTGELFF. CDR3 DNA sequence: TGTGCCAGCAGCCGACGGAGGGGCCCGACCGGGGAGCTGTTTTTT.

This clonotype was seen more than once but under ten times. The rearrangement links TRBV19 to TRBJ1-2; D not certain. V lost 4 bases, J lost 2 bases, and 8 bases lay in between. Germline V gene lookup returns CDR1 LNHDA and CDR2 SQIVND (reference sequence). This CDR3 has 13 amino acids. DNA for the CDR3: TGTGCCAGTAGTAGAGAGACAAACTATGGCTACACCTTC. Encoded protein: CASSRETNYGYTF.

The chain uses TRBV20-1 and TRBJ2-1; 8 nucleotides match TRBD2. V shed 6 bases and J 9 bases; nucleotides not matched to a gene: 13. The CDR3 sequence is 14 residues long. CDR1 is DFQATT and CDR2 is SNEGSKA in the germline V gene (reference sequence). CDR3 DNA sequence: TGCAGTGCCCCCCCGGGACTAGGATCGCGTGAGCAGTTCTTC. This gives the protein CSAPPGLGSREQFF.

This clonotype was counted only a few times. V is TRBV7-9 and J is TRBJ2-7, with D maybe TRBD2 (5 bases). The CDR3 length is 16 residues. V shed 1 base and J shed 0 bases, with 13 bases lying between them. Germline CDR1 SEHNR, CDR2 FQNEAQ (reference sequence). The CDR3 reads CASSLVGGRSSYEQYF. In nucleotides, the CDR3 is TGTGCCAGCAGCTTAGTTGGCGGGCGAAGCTCCTACGAGCAGTACTTC.

This clonotype was found a few times. The V and J genes are TRBV6-1 and TRBJ1-2, with 8 positions matching TRBD1. V shed 6 bases, J shed 5 bases, and the junction held 2 bases outside the gene matches. This CDR3 contains 12 residues. The germline V gene has CDR1 MNHNS and CDR2 SASEGT. The CDR3 loop reads CASRQGEYGYTF. CDR3 coding DNA: TGTGCCAGCAGACAGGGGGAATATGGCTACACCTTC.

The chain recombines TRBV20-1 with TRBJ2-2, with 9 bases lining up with TRBD2. V trimming: 3 bases; J trimming: 0 bases; junction bases outside the gene matches: 8. The V gene's germline CDR1 is DFQATT and CDR2 SNEGSKA (reference sequence). CDR3 length: 17 residues. CDR3 residues: CSASRLAVDSNTGELFF. For the CDR3, the DNA is TGCAGTGCTAGCAGACTAGCGGTGGATTCGAACACCGGGGAGCTGTTTTTT.

The chain combines TRBV19 with TRBJ1-2; D may be TRBD1 (6 bases). The CDR3 totals 13 residues. V was shortened by 7 bases and J by 2 bases, with 11 bases between the two germline ends. Germline values: CDR1 LNHDA, CDR2 SQIVND (reference sequence). CDR3 in amino acids: CASTGGPNYGYTF. The CDR3 DNA reads as TGTGCCAGTACCGGGGGCCCCAACTATGGCTACACCTTC. Combining the CDR3 with reference TRBV19 and TRBJ1-2 gives the whole variable domain DGGITQSPKYLFRKEGQNVTLSCEQNLNHDAMYWYRQDPGQGLRLIYYSQIVNDFQKGDIAEGYSVSREKKESFPLTVTSAQKNPTAFYLCASTGGPNYGYTFGSGTRLTVV.

This chain uses TRBV19 with TRBJ1-5, with unresolved D. Germline CDR1 is LNHDA and CDR2 is SQIVND (reference sequence). The V and J ends lost 3 bases and 6 bases respectively, with 15 bases between them. The CDR3 length is 15 residues. The CDR3: CASSIVYEEGQPQHF. CDR3 nucleotides: TGTGCCAGTAGTATTGTTTACGAGGAGGGTCAGCCCCAGCATTTT.

V is TRBV28 and J is TRBJ1-5, with D possibly being TRBD1 (5 bases). The CDR3 is 14 residues long. CDR1 and CDR2 (germline): MDHEN, SYDVKM. Between the trimmed V and J ends, which lost 3 bases and 9 bases, there was a span of 15 bases. Here the CDR3 reads CASSLSGTRRPQHF. The DNA of the CDR3 is TGTGCCAGCAGTTTGTCTGGGACCAGACGGCCCCAGCATTTT.

This clonotype was counted a few times. The V and J genes are TRBV20-1 and TRBJ1-1; 8 bases fit TRBD1. The CDR3 runs 16 residues. The germline V gene encodes CDR1 DFQATT and CDR2 SNEGSKA (reference sequence). Germline trimming cut 2 bases from V and 1 base from J; bases unmatched to any gene: 9. CDR3: CSARPWFGQGNTEAFF. The CDR3 nucleotides read TGCAGTGCTAGACCTTGGTTCGGACAGGGGAACACTGAAGCTTTCTTT.